Listed below are T cell receptor beta chains from one sample, sequenced in a study of patients and donors after allogeneic stem cell transplantation. TCRdb reprocessed the RT-PCR reads with MiXCR, giving one entry per CDR3 protein. In the table there are about a million distinct CDR3 sequences, around 17% of which are singletons. Input material: blood, either unsorted or a sorted T cell fraction (not recorded which). The receptors originated from a human donor who was either an allogeneic HSCT recipient or a stem cell or donor lymphocyte infusion donor (not recorded which). It is not recorded whose cells these are; they may come from a transplant donor. CDR3s include the opening cysteine and the closing phenylalanine or tryptophan. A D gene is named only where the DNA matches it firmly. Some rows mark clone size as missing; the rest say once, few, many or name a class of expanded clone.

j_call,v_call,d_call,clone_size,cdr3_aa,cdr3_nt
TRBJ2-2,TRBV6-1,TRBD1,-,CASRQDRGLAGELFF,TGTGCCAGCAGGCAGGACAGGGGGCTTGCCGGGGAGCTGTTTTTT
TRBJ1-3,TRBV14,-,-,CASSQEGPFSGNTIYF,TGTGCCAGCAGCCAAGAAGGACCATTCTCTGGAAACACCATATATTTT
TRBJ2-4,TRBV5-1,TRBD2,few,CASSLTSGRGGVAKNIQYF,TGCGCCAGCAGCTTGACTAGCGGGAGAGGCGGGGTAGCCAAAAACATTCAGTACTTC
TRBJ1-6,TRBV6-5,TRBD1,-,CASSYDRGSPLHF,TGTGCCAGCAGTTACGACAGGGGTTCACCCCTCCACTTT
TRBJ2-7,TRBV11-3,TRBD2,once,CASSTRTSGGEQYF,TGTGCCAGCAGCACCAGGACTAGCGGGGGAGAGCAGTACTTC
TRBJ2-7,TRBV5-1,-,-,CASSLGSLSDEQYF,TGCGCCAGCAGCTTGGGGTCCCTGAGCGACGAGCAGTACTTC
TRBJ2-7,TRBV6-2/TRBV6-3,-,-,CASSGEQYF,TGTGCCAGCAGTGGAGAGCAGTACTTC
TRBJ2-5,TRBV7-6,TRBD1,-,CASSKMTGIEETQYF,TGTGCCAGCAGCAAGATGACAGGGATAGAGGAGACCCAGTACTTC
TRBJ2-7,TRBV7-6,-,-,CASSSIRTGGNEQYF,TGTGCCAGCAGCTCAATCCGGACAGGAGGGAACGAGCAGTACTTC
TRBJ1-2,TRBV5-1,-,few,CASSFTGIDYTF,TGCGCCAGCAGCTTCACGGGGATCGACTACACCTTC
TRBJ1-6,TRBV20-1,-,few,CSARDRRDSPLHF,TGCAGTGCTAGAGATCGAAGGGATTCACCCCTCCACTTT
TRBJ1-1,TRBV10-3,TRBD1,few,CATTKGGQGNTEAFF,TGTGCCACTACAAAGGGGGGACAGGGCAACACTGAAGCTTTCTTT
TRBJ2-3,TRBV6-1,-,few,CASSEPGEGKVTQYF,TGTGCCAGCAGTGAACCCGGAGAGGGGAAGGTGACGCAGTATTTT
TRBJ2-7,TRBV20-1,TRBD1,-,CSARSRDRAYEQYF,TGCAGTGCTAGGTCCCGGGACAGGGCGTACGAGCAGTACTTC
TRBJ2-5,TRBV6-1,TRBD1,few,CASRPTGDRETQYF,TGTGCCAGCAGGCCTACAGGGGATAGAGAGACCCAGTACTTC
TRBJ2-7,TRBV6-2/TRBV6-3,-,-,CASSYPTQGIYEQYF,TGTGCCAGCAGTTACCCGACCCAGGGAATCTACGAGCAGTACTTC
TRBJ2-5,TRBV6-1,-,-,CASSIRVEETQYF,TGTGCCAGCAGTATCAGGGTAGAAGAGACCCAGTACTTC
TRBJ2-2,TRBV12-3/TRBV12-4,-,few,CASRRDINTGELFF,TGTGCCAGCCGGCGGGACATTAACACCGGGGAGCTGTTTTTT
TRBJ2-1,TRBV29-1,-,-,CSVAAAFHNEQFF,TGCAGCGTTGCGGCAGCGTTCCACAATGAGCAGTTCTTC
TRBJ2-5,TRBV2,-,-,CASRKRVGRETQYF,TGTGCCAGCAGGAAGAGGGTGGGTCGAGAGACCCAGTACTTC
TRBJ2-1,TRBV5-1,-,-,CASGYNGASDRNEQFF,TGCGCCAGCGGCTACAACGGGGCATCGGATCGCAATGAGCAGTTCTTC
TRBJ2-7,TRBV3-1,-,few,CASSQLGQFSYEQYF,TGTGCCAGCAGCCAGCTAGGCCAGTTCTCCTACGAGCAGTACTTC
TRBJ2-7,TRBV6-1,-,few,CASRQTGRYEQYF,TGTGCCAGCAGGCAGACAGGGAGGTACGAGCAGTACTTC
TRBJ2-7,TRBV12-3/TRBV12-4,-,few,CASSLRDRRRSLYEQYF,TGTGCCAGCAGTTTAAGGGATAGGCGGAGAAGTCTCTACGAGCAGTACTTC
TRBJ2-5,TRBV27,-,-,CASSLSSGRGYQETQYF,TGTGCCAGCAGTTTATCCTCGGGCCGGGGGTACCAAGAGACCCAGTACTTC
TRBJ2-1,TRBV20-1,-,-,CSAMDGYNEQFF,TGCAGTGCTATGGACGGTTACAATGAGCAGTTCTTC
TRBJ2-3,TRBV6-1,-,-,CASSIPGLDTQYF,TGTGCCAGCAGTATTCCAGGGTTAGATACGCAGTATTTT
TRBJ1-4,TRBV9,TRBD1,-,CASSVETGGEKLFF,TGTGCCAGCAGCGTAGAAACAGGGGGTGAAAAACTGTTTTTT
TRBJ2-7,TRBV2,-,-,CASRLQSSSYEQYF,TGTGCCAGCAGACTACAGTCTAGCTCCTACGAGCAGTACTTC
TRBJ2-3,TRBV4-2,TRBD2,-,CASSPGLAGGITSTDTQYF,TGTGCCAGCAGCCCGGGACTAGCGGGGGGGATAACTAGCACAGATACGCAGTATTTT
TRBJ2-3,TRBV18,-,few,CASSRHLRRADTQYF,TGTGCCAGCTCACGCCACCTTCGGCGGGCAGATACGCAGTATTTT
TRBJ2-7,TRBV5-8,-,few,CASSLWGAPMYEQYF,TGTGCCAGCAGCTTGTGGGGGGCCCCCATGTACGAGCAGTACTTC
TRBJ2-1,TRBV7-7,-,few,CASSLGASLDEQFF,TGTGCTAGCAGTCTGGGGGCTAGCCTCGATGAGCAGTTCTTC
TRBJ1-3,TRBV12-3/TRBV12-4,-,many,CASSPGGVGGNTIYF,TGTGCCAGCAGTCCCGGGGGGGTGGGCGGAAACACCATATATTTT
TRBJ1-2,TRBV12-3/TRBV12-4,-,-,CASTIRTINYGYTF,TGTGCCAGCACCATAAGGACAATAAACTATGGCTACACCTTC
TRBJ1-1,TRBV19,TRBD1,-,CASAGGRVNTEAFF,TGTGCGTCAGCAGGGGGCAGGGTTAACACTGAAGCTTTCTTT
TRBJ1-1,TRBV7-3,TRBD1,-,CASSTQDRGEGENTEAFF,TGTGCCAGCAGCACACAGGACAGGGGCGAGGGGGAAAACACTGAAGCTTTCTTT
TRBJ2-7,TRBV20-1,-,-,CSAPNLLEGGLRDEQYF,TGCAGTGCCCCGAACTTACTCGAGGGGGGTTTGAGGGACGAGCAGTACTTC
TRBJ2-6,TRBV27,-,few,CASIETAPLSGANVLTF,TGTGCCAGCATTGAGACAGCGCCTTTATCTGGGGCCAACGTCCTGACTTTC
TRBJ1-2,TRBV10-3,-,few,CAISAPVEGYTF,TGTGCCATCAGCGCCCCGGTTGAGGGCTACACCTTC
TRBJ1-2,TRBV2,-,-,CASSENRVGYGYTF,TGTGCCAGCAGTGAAAACAGGGTGGGCTATGGCTACACCTTC
TRBJ2-5,TRBV15,TRBD2,many,CATSRDLAGKETQYF,TGTGCCACCAGCAGAGATCTAGCGGGGAAAGAGACCCAGTACTTC
TRBJ2-3,TRBV12-3/TRBV12-4,-,-,CASTPVRGAQYF,TGTGCCAGCACGCCGGTTCGGGGCGCGCAGTATTTT
TRBJ2-1,TRBV10-3,-,few,CAISELAEYNEQFF,TGTGCCATCAGTGAACTGGCGGAGTACAATGAGCAGTTCTTC
TRBJ2-3,TRBV20-1,-,few,CSVVLDAGMVQYF,TGCAGTGTTGTACTAGATGCAGGGATGGTGCAGTATTTT
TRBJ2-2,TRBV12-3/TRBV12-4,-,-,CASSFIGSGELFF,TGTGCCAGCAGTTTTATTGGTTCCGGGGAGCTGTTTTTT
TRBJ2-3,TRBV10-3,-,-,CAINDPGRYGDTQYF,TGTGCCATCAACGATCCGGGCCGCTATGGCGATACGCAGTATTTT
TRBJ2-3,TRBV5-1,-,many,CASSLSEGGRGDTQYF,TGCGCCAGCAGCTTGTCGGAGGGAGGCCGTGGAGATACGCAGTATTTT
TRBJ2-7,TRBV4-1,TRBD1,few,CASSLRTGSTYEQYF,TGCGCCAGCAGCCTAAGGACAGGAAGCACGTACGAGCAGTACTTC
TRBJ1-3,TRBV6-1,-,-,CASSPGGRSGNTIYF,TGTGCCAGCAGCCCCGGAGGCCGCTCTGGAAACACCATATATTTT
TRBJ1-2,TRBV7-9,-,-,CASIRGTGYGYTF,TGTGCCAGCATTCGGGGTACCGGCTATGGCTACACCTTC
TRBJ1-1,TRBV5-1,TRBD1,few,CASSYVRDRDTEAFF,TGCGCCAGCAGCTACGTCCGGGACAGGGACACTGAAGCTTTCTTT
TRBJ1-3,TRBV25-1,-,-,CASSDIRAGGNTIYF,TGTGCCAGCAGTGACATAAGGGCGGGCGGAAACACCATATATTTT
TRBJ2-5,TRBV6-5,TRBD2,-,CASSYSTSGRRETQYF,TGTGCCAGCAGTTACTCGACTAGCGGGAGGAGGGAGACCCAGTACTTC
TRBJ2-7,TRBV5-1,TRBD1,many,CASSMTGHEQYF,TGCGCCAGCAGCATGACAGGGCACGAGCAGTACTTC